These 20 T cell receptor beta chains came from one sample sequenced in a study of T cell repertoires in cytomegalovirus infection. TCRdb analysed the reads with MiXCR anew, one entry per CDR3 protein. The data contain roughly 250,000 distinct CDR3 sequences, about 23% of them singletons. Sequencing was done on a sample of CD8+ T cells from PBMCs. These receptors all come from a human donor in good health (CMV status not recorded). Some clones in this sample may be carry-over from other donors' samples.

V usage is TRBV19 and J usage is TRBJ1-1; 7 bases are shared with TRBD1. Germline lookup yields CDR1 LNHDA and CDR2 SQIVND (reference sequence). The CDR3 has 15 residues. The ends lost 6 bases at V and 1 base at J; junction bases unmatched: 8. In DNA, the CDR3 is TGTGCCAGTAGGGACAGGCTACTTACGAACACTGAAGCTTTCTTT. This translates into CASRDRLLTNTEAFF.

This clonotype has more than one count but fewer than ten. This chain's CDR3 is CASSPYGGGNEQFF. The CDR3, as DNA: TGTGCCAGCAGCCCCTACGGGGGGGGGAATGAGCAGTTCTTC. The chain joins TRBV7-3 to TRBJ2-1; TRBD2 matches at 8 bases. Germline V lookup: CDR1 SGHTA, CDR2 FQGTGA. J was trimmed by 7 bases and V by 5 bases; bases with no gene match: 7. The CDR3 runs 14 residues.

This clonotype has ten or more counts. J is TRBJ2-2 and V is TRBV7-2, with a tentative D call TRBD2 (7 bases). The CDR3 sequence is 16 residues long. Germline V gene sequence: CDR1 SGHTA, CDR2 FQGNSA. The V end lost 2 bases, the J end lost 6 bases, and 16 bases lay between the germline ends. The CDR3 loop is CASSLRGAGSPGELFF. Written as DNA, the CDR3 is TGTGCCAGCAGCTTACGGGGGGCAGGCAGTCCCGGGGAGCTGTTTTTT.

This clonotype was detected only a few times. This chain joins TRBV20-1 and TRBJ2-7, with D unresolved. The CDR3 runs 13 residues. CDR1 DFQATT and CDR2 SNEGSKA come from the germline V gene (reference sequence). Trimming took 4 bases from V and 2 from J, leaving 12 bases between them. CDR3 residues: CSATTGHTYEQYF. The CDR3 region has the DNA TGCAGTGCTACCACGGGCCATACCTACGAGCAGTACTTC.

This clonotype was counted between two and nine times. V is TRBV12-3 or TRBV12-4 and J is TRBJ2-1; TRBD2 matches at 12 bases. Trimming at V came to 5 bases and at J to 6 bases, leaving 8 bases not matched to a gene. The CDR3 runs 16 residues. CDR3 nucleotides: TGTGCCAGCAGTACTACCGGGACTAGCGGGTTCAATGAGCAGTTCTTC. As protein: CASSTTGTSGFNEQFF.

At least ten counts were recorded for this clonotype. The rearrangement uses TRBV7-4 and TRBJ1-5; 9 nucleotides align to TRBD1. The junction had 2 bases not matched to a gene; V was cut back by 1 base and J by 4 bases. There are 15 residues in the CDR3. The germline CDR1 and CDR2 sequences are SGHVT and SQSDAQ. CDR3 sequence: CASSLEGQGNQPQHF. The CDR3 nucleotides are TGTGCCAGCAGCTTAGAAGGACAGGGGAATCAGCCCCAGCATTTT. Full variable domain (missing parts from reference TRBV7-4 and TRBJ1-5): GAGVSQSPRYKVAKRGRDVALRCDSISGHVTLYWYRQTLGQGSEVLTYSQSDAQRDKSGRPSGRFSAERPERSVSTLKIQRTEQGDSAVYLCASSLEGQGNQPQHFGDGTRLSIL.

This clonotype was counted only a few times. The gene calls are TRBV11-3 and TRBJ2-1; D possibly corresponds to TRBD2 (6 bases). Germline loops: CDR1 SGHNT, CDR2 YENEEA. V was shortened by 2 bases and J by 6 bases, with 17 bases between the two germline ends. The CDR3 is 16 residues long. The CDR3 protein is CASSLLSGGVANEQFF. In DNA, the CDR3 is TGTGCCAGCAGCTTACTTTCTGGCGGGGTAGCCAATGAGCAGTTCTTC.

This clonotype was counted ten times or more. The V call is TRBV4-1, the J call TRBJ2-1; 9 positions match TRBD1. Germline V CDR1 and CDR2: MGHRA, YSYEKL. CDR3 length: 14 amino acids. Trimming at V came to 0 bases and at J to 12 bases, leaving 6 bases not matched to a gene. The CDR3 spells CASSQEGQGGRQFF. As DNA, the CDR3 is TGCGCCAGCAGCCAAGAGGGACAGGGAGGGAGGCAGTTCTTC.

This clonotype was observed at least ten times. The V call is TRBV7-6, the J call TRBJ1-1; D unclear. The CDR3 is made up of 13 amino acids. Germline loops: CDR1 SGHVS, CDR2 FNYEAQ. Trimming left V 3 bases short and J 1 base short, with 6 bases between. The CDR3, as DNA: TGTGCCAGCAGCTTGGGGAAGAACACTGAAGCTTTCTTT. Amino acid sequence: CASSLGKNTEAFF.

This clonotype was counted many times. The rearrangement uses TRBV5-4 and TRBJ2-2; D is unresolved. CDR1 SGHNT and CDR2 YYREEE come from the germline V gene (reference sequence). The CDR3 spans 12 residues. V lost 4 bases, J lost 6 bases, and 7 bases lay in between. CDR3 protein: CASSPLSGELFF. CDR3 DNA sequence: TGTGCCAGCAGCCCTTTGTCCGGGGAGCTGTTTTTT. Combining the CDR3 with reference TRBV5-4 and TRBJ2-2 gives the whole variable domain ETGVTQSPTHLIKTRGQQVTLRCSSQSGHNTVSWYQQALGQGPQFIFQYYREEENGRGNFPPRFSGLQFPNYSSELNVNALELDDSALYLCASSPLSGELFFGEGSRLTVL.

J is TRBJ2-5 and V is TRBV4-1; tentatively, D is TRBD1 (5 bases). Germline V gene sequence: CDR1 MGHRA, CDR2 YSYEKL. Trimming shortened V by 2 bases and J by 2 bases, and 12 bases separated the two germline ends. The CDR3 loop spans 15 amino acids. CDR3 bases: TGCGCCAGCAGCCAACAGGGTTTGGGGCAAGAGACCCAGTACTTC. Its protein is CASSQQGLGQETQYF.

The chain couples TRBV4-2 to TRBJ1-1; no clear D gene. The V gene's germline CDR1 is LGHNA and CDR2 YNFKEQ. V lost 0 bases to trimming and J lost 4 bases, with 9 bases between them. This CDR3 spans 14 amino acids. CDR3 sequence (DNA): TGTGCCAGCAGCCAAGAATATGCCATCACTGAAGCTTTCTTT. Encoded protein: CASSQEYAITEAFF.

This rearrangement joins TRBV12-3 or TRBV12-4 to TRBJ2-5, with 7 bases fitting TRBD1. This CDR3 contains 14 residues. Trimming cost V 6 bases and J 5 bases; bases outside gene matches: 9. The CDR3 DNA follows: TGTGCCAGCAGCACTTGGGGCAGGGGGGAGACCCAGTACTTC. Translation: CASSTWGRGETQYF.

Only a few counts were recorded for this clonotype. This sequence joins TRBV6-1 and TRBJ2-1; perhaps TRBD1 as D (6 bases). V was clipped by 6 bases and J by 3 bases, with 15 bases between them. The CDR3 is 15 residues long. The germline gives CDR1 MNHNS, CDR2 SASEGT. The DNA for the CDR3 is TGTGCCAGCAGCCCCGGGACACCCCTCTACAATGAGCAGTTCTTC. Translation: CASSPGTPLYNEQFF.

The chain employs TRBV3-1 and TRBJ2-7; possible D gene TRBD2, 7 bases. Per germline, CDR1 LGHDT and CDR2 YNNKEL (reference sequence). The CDR3 consists of 14 residues. Trimming took 1 base from V and 5 from J, leaving 12 bases between them. CDR3 sequence: CASSQGWGGDEQYF. In DNA form, the CDR3 reads TGTGCCAGCAGCCAAGGATGGGGGGGCGACGAGCAGTACTTC.

There are many counts of this clonotype. The V call is TRBV20-1, the J call TRBJ2-1, with D hard to call. Germline V gives CDR1 DFQATT, CDR2 SNEGSKA (reference sequence). The CDR3 has 13 residues. Trimming stripped 0 bases from V and 7 bases from J, with 10 bases between. In nucleotides, the CDR3 is TGCAGTGCTAGAGATCTCGGCTCGAATGAGCAGTTCTTC. It yields the protein CSARDLGSNEQFF.

This clonotype was seen a few times. The CDR3: CASMVKRNYGYTF. In DNA, the CDR3 is TGTGCCAGCATGGTGAAGCGGAACTATGGCTACACCTTC. The chain is built from TRBV2 and TRBJ1-2, with D hard to call. Germline values: CDR1 SNHLY, CDR2 FYNNEI. This CDR3 is built from 13 residues. Trimming pared 7 bases from V and 2 bases from J, leaving 11 bases between.

Many counts were recorded for this clonotype. The CDR3 region is CASSLTSGGVRETQYF. Here the CDR3 DNA reads TGTGCCAGCAGCTTGACTAGCGGGGGGGTCAGGGAGACCCAGTACTTC. The rearrangement joins TRBV7-8 to TRBJ2-5; TRBD2 matches 14 bases. Germline CDR1 is SGHVS and CDR2 is FQNEAQ. This CDR3 has 16 residues. V was pared by 3 bases and J by 5 bases, with 5 bases of the junction left unmatched.

This clonotype was recorded many times. CDR3 coding DNA: TGTGCCAGCAGCTTAGCGCTGGGACAGAACACTGAAGCTTTCTTT. This translates into CASSLALGQNTEAFF. The chain has TRBV7-9 and TRBJ1-1; a weak D match, TRBD1 (6 bases). The V gene lost 0 bases and the J gene lost 1 base, with 9 bases spanning the gap. The V gene's germline CDR1 is SEHNR and CDR2 FQNEAQ (reference sequence). The CDR3 contains 15 residues.

The rearrangement joins TRBV20-1 to TRBJ2-1; D is unclear. The germline CDR1 and CDR2 sequences are DFQATT and SNEGSKA (reference sequence). The CDR3 is 10 residues long. Between the trimmed V and J ends, which lost 5 bases and 7 bases, there was a span of 6 bases. This CDR3 reads CSAQENEQFF. The CDR3 DNA reads as TGCAGTGCTCAAGAAAATGAGCAGTTCTTC.